Described below is a single TCR beta chain sequence and its context. Its antigen has not been determined. No base quality information exists; no much larger clone differs at one position. These data originate in a study of T cells in localized non-small cell lung cancer (dated by TCRdb to the early 2020s). Looking at the study overall: The study analyzed T cell repertoires of hundreds of early-stage NSCLC patients, comparing tumors and uninvolved tumor-adjacent lungs. The cohort comprised a few hundred treatment-naïve NSCLC patients with resected, localized lung tumors. The mean age of the NSCLC patients was approximately 71 years, with about 130 men and around 100 women.

Counted from cysteine to phenylalanine, this CDR3 has 16 amino acids. Only the CDR3 part of the read is kept: 48 bases, read in frame from the first base. Compared with germline, V lacks 4 bases and J lacks 2 bases; bases without a gene match: 3. The CDR1 and CDR2 encoded by the germline V gene are KGHSY and FQNENV. Points the paper makes about the study in general: Longer overall survival was associated with higher blood T cell density, whereas shorter survival was associated with higher adjacent-lung clonality. Because multi-region tumor sequencing was not done, intratumor heterogeneity could not be ruled out. A median of roughly 60 of the top 100 tumor clones turned up in the paired uninvolved adjacent lung, and 25 to 35 of those clones also ranked among the top 100 of that same adjacent lung. The highest T cell clonality was observed in uninvolved tumor-adjacent lung, where clonality exceeded that of tumor, suggesting that antigenic responses were more focused in uninvolved tumor-adjacent lung. Because of the exploratory design, TCR variables were selected using unadjusted p-values without false-discovery rate correction.

At diagnosis, tumor, uninvolved tumor-adjacent lung and peripheral blood were collected and then preserved as a mix of FFPE and fresh-frozen material. For TCR repertoire profiling, blood samples were analyzed in the form of peripheral blood mononuclear cells. TCR beta CDR3 regions were sequenced from DNA using the immunoSEQ Assay. The authors' analysis ran thus. T cell density was computed as TCR beta template counts normalized to usable DNA estimated by amplifying housekeeping genes. Using the preseqR package, richness was estimated by extrapolating to 120,000 templates for tissue samples and 400,000 templates for PBMC samples. Clonality was defined as one minus Pielou's evenness. Tissue-enriched TCRs were identified through differential abundance testing performed on productive amino-acid clonotypes, with a minimum total count of 5 and an alpha of 0.1. The Jaccard Index and the Morisita Overlap Index were used to measure how much the repertoires overlapped between compartments. GLIPH grouped TCR beta CDR3s together with public tetramer-defined viral CDR3s, and a viral motif had to include at least three viral sequences and show V-gene enrichment. TCRdb obtained this table from immuneACCESS and retained in-frame rearrangements with V and J assigned. These tables miss some clones; where compared with another copy, unresolved V genes account for less than half of the shortfall, and the remainder is unexplained. V and J calls and clone size follow that table, whereas D and trimming were derived from the DNA. This sample has 55,000 to 65,000 clones in its table, and about 87% of those were observed once. Of the sample, roughly a fifth is held by the ten largest clones.

The receptor was derived from a man between 40 and 70 years old with stage I squamous cell lung carcinoma. The source was peripheral blood, collected before any cancer treatment. This chain joins TRBV16 to TRBJ2-2; TRBD2 fits 11 bases in the junction. The encoded CDR3 is CASSPRLAGNTGELFF. The DNA reads TGTGCCAGCAGCCCCCGACTAGCGGGAAACACCGGGGAGCTGTTTTTT.